This T cell receptor beta chain was sequenced during a study of identical twins. Only a few counts were recorded for this clonotype. Antigen specificity is unknown. TCRdb re-analysed the 5' RACE reads in MiXCR, keeping a single row per CDR3 protein. The top ten clones hold around 3.1% of a sample with around 570,000 distinct CDR3 sequences, roughly 9.5% of them seen once. Study findings and constraints: Zero-insertion findings could be partly confounded by invariant cells (MAIT and iNKT cells). Excess twin sharing in beta out-of-frame sequences was weaker. Findings came from cross-sectional statistics, without long-term follow-up of donors.

CDR1 and CDR2 (germline): LNHNV, YYDKDF (reference sequence). V lost 3 bases and J lost 4; bases outside the gene matches: 9. This CDR3 is 17 amino acids long. The sample also formed part of further work on yellow fever vaccine responses in identical twins.

The rearrangement joins TRBV15 to TRBJ2-6; TRBD1 aligns across 7 bases. Sequencing was performed on PBMCs. This TCR was recovered from a woman under 30 in good health. CDR3 amino acids: CATSREPTGYGANVLTF. The CDR3 bases are TGTGCCACCAGCAGGGAACCGACAGGGTACGGGGCCAACGTCCTGACTTTC.